This TCR beta chain was found in a study of T cells in Graves' hyperthyroidism and ophthalmopathy. The TCR beta CDR3 regions underwent amplification using RNA transcripts as the source. The TCR CDR3 was amplified in a first-round RT-PCR using the HTBI primer set. MiXCR, applied by TCRdb to the multiplex PCR reads, yields one record per CDR3 protein. The repertoire holds 600,000 to 800,000 distinct CDR3 sequences, with roughly 32% as singletons. The definition of stable Graves' hyperthyroidism was no ophthalmopathy progression within 18 months. The CDR3 is 15 amino acids. V shed 8 bases and J 7 bases; nucleotides not matched to a gene: 11. Germline V lookup: CDR1 SEHNR, CDR2 FQNEAQ (reference sequence).

The source of this sequence is a woman in her 40s with Graves' hyperthyroidism. The sequenced sample consisted of blood. The chain couples TRBV7-9 to TRBJ1-6, with 7 bases that match TRBD1. The CDR3 DNA is TGTGCCAGCCTACGCAGGGACAGCTCGAATTCACCCCTCCACTTT. Protein product: CASLRRDSSNSPLHF.